The rows below give T cell receptor beta chains drawn from one sample of a study of identical twins. TCRdb re-derived calls from the 5' RACE reads in MiXCR, one entry per CDR3 protein. In the table there are fewer than 800,000 distinct CDR3 sequences, less than 9% of which are singletons. The sample also formed part of further work on yellow fever vaccine responses in identical twins.

Material: PBMCs. The source is a woman aged 18-29 years in good health. The CDR3 runs from the conserved cysteine through the conserved F or W. A D gene is named only where the DNA matches it firmly. Not every row has a clone size; where given, it reads once, few, many or a size class.

TRBD1,TRBV5-1,TRBJ2-2,few,CASSPGQGQNTGELFF,TGCGCCAGCAGCCCCGGACAGGGACAGAACACCGGGGAGCTGTTTTTT
TRBD2,TRBV27,TRBJ2-1,-,CASSFNIAGGEHNEQFF,TGTGCCAGCAGTTTTAACATTGCGGGGGGTGAACACAATGAGCAGTTCTTC
-,TRBV29-1,TRBJ2-3,many,CSVEDPRGAGTDTQYF,TGCAGCGTTGAAGATCCAAGGGGCGCAGGCACAGATACGCAGTATTTT
TRBD1,TRBV6-1,TRBJ2-2,-,CASSLLTGEGRGAGELFF,TGTGCCAGCAGTCTCCTGACAGGGGAAGGACGAGGGGCCGGGGAGCTGTTTTTT
-,TRBV20-1,TRBJ2-1,few,CSARDPDKRASYNEQFF,TGCAGTGCTAGAGATCCCGATAAGCGGGCATCCTACAATGAGCAGTTCTTC
TRBD2,TRBV24-1,TRBJ2-1,many,CATSGGRLATEQFF,TGTGCCACCAGTGGGGGAAGACTAGCGACTGAGCAGTTCTTC
-,TRBV12-3/TRBV12-4,TRBJ2-5,-,CASSARAGVGQETQYF,TGTGCCAGCAGTGCCCGGGCAGGGGTGGGTCAAGAGACCCAGTACTTC
TRBD2,TRBV12-3/TRBV12-4,TRBJ2-3,few,CASTKLAGVDTQYF,TGTGCCAGCACCAAACTAGCGGGGGTTGATACGCAGTATTTT
-,TRBV12-3/TRBV12-4,TRBJ2-3,few,CASSGRGRAASTDTQYF,TGTGCCAGCAGTGGGAGGGGGAGGGCCGCTAGCACAGATACGCAGTATTTT
-,TRBV7-9,TRBJ2-2,many,CASSLGVTSGELFF,TGTGCCAGCAGCTTAGGAGTCACCTCCGGGGAGCTGTTTTTT
-,TRBV6-5,TRBJ2-1,many,CASSYRAADSYNEQFF,TGTGCCAGCAGTTACAGGGCGGCTGACTCCTACAATGAGCAGTTCTTC
TRBD2,TRBV20-1,TRBJ2-1,-,CCAREWGLAGGLSYNEQFF,TGCTGTGCTAGAGAGTGGGGGCTAGCGGGGGGGCTGTCCTACAATGAGCAGTTCTTC
-,TRBV7-6,TRBJ2-5,-,CASSLEPTGWTFGDRETQYF,TGTGCCAGCAGCTTAGAGCCGACAGGTTGGACTTTTGGCGATAGGGAGACCCAGTACTTC
-,TRBV12-3/TRBV12-4,TRBJ2-5,few,CASSPIEGRWGETQYF,TGTGCCAGCAGCCCGATCGAGGGCCGGTGGGGTGAGACCCAGTACTTC
-,TRBV5-1,TRBJ1-5,many,CASSLGPDSNQPQHF,TGCGCCAGCAGCTTGGGACCAGATAGCAATCAGCCCCAGCATTTT
-,TRBV6-5,TRBJ1-3,few,CASSLQSASGNTIYF,TGTGCCAGCAGCTTACAGAGCGCCTCTGGAAACACCATATATTTT
TRBD1,TRBV27,TRBJ2-2,-,CASRITGGTGELFF,TGTGCCAGCAGGATTACAGGGGGCACCGGGGAGCTGTTTTTT
-,TRBV5-1,TRBJ2-1,many,CASSLSVDRNNEQFF,TGCGCCAGCAGCTTGTCCGTGGACCGAAACAATGAGCAGTTCTTC
TRBD1,TRBV27,TRBJ2-7,-,CASGSPGQGPNPYEQYF,TGTGCCAGCGGTTCCCCCGGACAGGGGCCCAACCCCTACGAGCAGTACTTC
TRBD2,TRBV3-1,TRBJ2-7,few,CASSSGLAWEQYF,TGTGCCAGCAGCAGCGGACTAGCGTGGGAGCAGTACTTC
-,TRBV27,TRBJ2-2,-,CASLDSGITGELFF,TGTGCCAGCCTCGACTCCGGGATCACAGGGGAGCTGTTTTTT
-,TRBV24-1,TRBJ1-5,few,CATSETGASIDQPQHF,TGTGCCACCAGTGAAACCGGCGCCTCAATAGATCAGCCCCAGCATTTT
-,TRBV9,TRBJ2-4,few,CASSGDKNIQYF,TGTGCCAGCAGCGGAGATAAAAACATTCAGTACTTC
TRBD1,TRBV27,TRBJ2-3,few,CASSSARTGFIPDTQYF,TGTGCCAGCAGCTCAGCCCGGACAGGGTTTATCCCAGATACGCAGTATTTT
-,TRBV6-2/TRBV6-3,TRBJ2-7,-,CASSSGTQGYEQYF,TGTGCCAGCAGTTCCGGGACCCAGGGCTACGAGCAGTACTTC
-,TRBV20-1,TRBJ2-7,few,CSAGPLGGNYEQYF,TGCAGTGCTGGACCGTTGGGCGGGAACTACGAGCAGTACTTC
TRBD1,TRBV12-3/TRBV12-4,TRBJ2-5,many,CASSSDGQGKYF,TGTGCCAGCAGTTCCGATGGACAGGGAAAGTACTTC
TRBD2,TRBV19,TRBJ2-1,-,CASSIEPLAGVANEQFF,TGTGCCAGTAGTATAGAGCCTCTAGCGGGGGTGGCAAATGAGCAGTTCTTC
TRBD1,TRBV29-1,TRBJ2-2,-,CSVGRQGDHGELFF,TGCAGCGTTGGGAGACAGGGGGATCACGGGGAGCTGTTTTTT
TRBD1,TRBV19,TRBJ2-5,few,CASDQGQGFETQYF,TGTGCCAGTGACCAGGGACAGGGGTTTGAGACCCAGTACTTC
-,TRBV29-1,TRBJ1-2,many,CSVEARHNYGYTF,TGCAGCGTTGAAGCCCGGCATAACTATGGCTACACCTTC